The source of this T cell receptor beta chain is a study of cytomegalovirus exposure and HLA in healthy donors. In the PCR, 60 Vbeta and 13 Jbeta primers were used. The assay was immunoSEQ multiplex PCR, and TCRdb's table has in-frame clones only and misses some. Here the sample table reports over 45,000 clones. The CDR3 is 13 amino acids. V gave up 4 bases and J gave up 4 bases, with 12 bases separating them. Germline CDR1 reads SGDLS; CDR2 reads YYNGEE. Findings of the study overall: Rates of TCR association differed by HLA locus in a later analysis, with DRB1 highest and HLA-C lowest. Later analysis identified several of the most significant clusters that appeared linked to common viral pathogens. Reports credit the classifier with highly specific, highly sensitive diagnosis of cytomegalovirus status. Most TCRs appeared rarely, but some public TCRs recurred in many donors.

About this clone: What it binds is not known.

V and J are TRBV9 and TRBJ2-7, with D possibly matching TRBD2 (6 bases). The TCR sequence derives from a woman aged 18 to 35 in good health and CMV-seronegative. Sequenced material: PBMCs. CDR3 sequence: CASSPLGGYEQYF. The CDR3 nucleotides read TGTGCCAGCAGCCCTCTCGGGGGTTACGAGCAGTACTTC. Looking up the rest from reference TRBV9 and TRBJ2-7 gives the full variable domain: DSGVTQTPKHLITATGQRVTLRCSPRSGDLSVYWYQQSLDQGLQFLIQYYNGEERAKGNILERFSAQQFPDLHSELNLSSLELGDSALYFCASSPLGGYEQYFGPGTRLTVT.